This entry features one TCR beta chain sequence. No antigen is known for it. This CDR3 contains 12 residues. V was clipped by 2 bases and J by 2 bases, with 4 bases between them. Germline CDR1 SNHLY, CDR2 FYNNEI. The data derive from a study of Ad26.COV2.S vaccination and SARS-CoV-2 variants. Study-wide background: Doses of Ad26.COV2.S were injected into muscle once or twice, 56 days apart.

As for treatment: around 19 received Ad26.COV2.S at low or high dose, single or two shots; about 5 received placebo; per-sample allocation not given. Samples were taken on day 63 after the first vaccine or placebo injection. Study-wide results and caveats: Analyses that measured TCR breadth and depth may have underestimated total T cell responses.

Profiled with immunoSEQ multiplex PCR; TCRdb holds only in-frame clones, not every one. The sample consists of more than 350,000 clones, 80% to 95% of them appearing once. The V call is TRBV2, the J call TRBJ2-7; no clear D gene. The clonotype was recovered from a person between 18 and 65 years old who received the Ad26.COV2.S COVID-19 vaccine or a placebo. The sequences come from peripheral blood, collected in a trial of Ad26.COV2.S vaccine versus placebo. As DNA, the CDR3 is TGTGCCAGCAGTGAAAGAACCTACGAGCAGTACTTC. Translated, it gives CASSERTYEQYF.